One and the same sample provided the 26 T cell receptor beta chains below, sequenced in a study of Ad26.COV2.S vaccination and SARS-CoV-2 variants. Method: immunoSEQ multiplex PCR; TCRdb's copy keeps in-frame clones and lacks some. The sample has about 400,000 clones; 83% are singletons. Treatment described: roughly 19 received Ad26.COV2.S at low or high dose, single or two shots; 5 received placebo; per-sample allocation not given. Collection of samples fell on day 63 after the first vaccine or placebo injection. The sequenced sample was peripheral blood, obtained in a trial of Ad26.COV2.S vaccine versus placebo. These receptors were collected from a person between 18 and 60 years old who received the Ad26.COV2.S COVID-19 vaccine or a placebo.

Only a few counts were recorded for this clone. The rearrangement uses TRBV5-8 and TRBJ1-5; 7 bases align to TRBD1. V dropped 5 bases and J dropped 1; count of bases not matched to a gene: 12. Germline V gives CDR1 SGHTS, CDR2 YDEGEE. There are 17 residues in the CDR3. This CDR3 is CASRAGTVMFSNQPQHF. The CDR3 nucleotides are TGTGCCAGCAGGGCCGGGACAGTGATGTTCAGCAATCAGCCCCAGCATTTT.

This chain links TRBV4-1 with TRBJ1-1; D is unresolved. This CDR3 has 14 amino acids. Per the germline V gene, CDR1 is MGHRA and CDR2 is YSYEKL. Trimming left V 3 bases short and J 0 bases short, with 8 bases between. CDR3 in DNA: TGCGCCAGCAGCCACCCCGACGTGAACACTGAAGCTTTCTTT. Its translation is CASSHPDVNTEAFF.

CDR3 coding DNA: TGCGCCAGCAGCCAAGATGTCCGAGACGAGCAGTACTTC. Translated, it gives CASSQDVRDEQYF. The chain is built from TRBV4-1 and TRBJ2-7; D is ambiguous. Trimming took 0 bases from V and 5 from J, leaving 8 bases between them. The CDR3 runs 13 residues. CDR1 and CDR2 (germline): MGHRA, YSYEKL.

This clone was seen more than once but under ten times. The rearrangement uses TRBV19 and TRBJ2-1, with 9 nucleotides matching TRBD1. CDR3 length: 15 amino acids. V gave up 5 bases and J gave up 8 bases; unmatched junction bases: 10. In germline, CDR1 is LNHDA, CDR2 SQIVND (reference sequence). This CDR3 is CASSPTGTGIDEQFF. CDR3 bases: TGTGCCAGTAGTCCTACCGGGACAGGGATAGATGAGCAGTTCTTC. Looking up the rest from reference TRBV19 and TRBJ2-1 gives the full variable domain: DGGITQSPKYLFRKEGQNVTLSCEQNLNHDAMYWYRQDPGQGLRLIYYSQIVNDFQKGDIAEGYSVSREKKESFPLTVTSAQKNPTAFYLCASSPTGTGIDEQFFGPGTRLTVL.

V usage is TRBV19 and J usage is TRBJ1-1, with a weak D call TRBD1 (5 bases). Germline CDR1 is LNHDA and CDR2 is SQIVND (reference sequence). The ends were cut back, 6 bases at V and 5 bases at J, with 13 bases in the middle. This CDR3 has 13 residues. Here the CDR3 DNA reads TGTGCCAGTAGGAGTGGAGGGGAAACTGAAGCTTTCTTT. Protein: CASRSGGETEAFF.

The chain carries TRBV28 and TRBJ1-2, with a weak D call TRBD1 (5 bases). The length of the CDR3 is 15 residues. Germline CDR1 reads MDHEN; CDR2 reads SYDVKM. Trimming removed 3 bases from V and 4 bases from J, with 15 bases in between. CDR3 nucleotide sequence: TGTGCCAGCAGTTTCTGGGGCGATCCCTCCTATGGCTACACCTTC. This translates into CASSFWGDPSYGYTF.

There are a few counts of this clone. The chain combines TRBV15 with TRBJ1-2; TRBD1 matches 8 bases. The V gene end was trimmed by 5 bases and the J gene end by 4 bases; junction bases not matched to a gene: 9. Looked up from germline, CDR1 is LNHNV and CDR2 is YYDKDF (reference sequence). There are 15 residues in the CDR3. The CDR3 DNA sequence: TGTGCCACCAGCCAACGGACAGGGAGTCGCTATGGCTACACCTTC. Translated: CATSQRTGSRYGYTF.

This clone was picked up many times. The chain is built from TRBV12-3 or TRBV12-4 and TRBJ1-5; D is possibly TRBD1 (6 bases). V was trimmed by 8 bases and J by 9 bases, leaving 14 bases between them. There are 12 residues in the CDR3. The DNA for the CDR3 is TGTGCCAGCGCCGGGGGCGGTACGCCCCAGCATTTT. Translating gives CASAGGGTPQHF.

The chain joins TRBV4-2 to TRBJ1-2, with no clear D. CDR3 length: 12 residues. Trimming pared 0 bases from V and 7 bases from J, leaving 6 bases between. Germline lookup yields CDR1 LGHNA and CDR2 YNFKEQ. The CDR3 DNA follows: TGTGCCAGCAGCCAAGATTGGGCTGGCTACACCTTC. Protein: CASSQDWAGYTF.

The rearrangement joins TRBV30 to TRBJ2-7; 7 bases agree with TRBD2. This CDR3 contains 11 residues. With V trimmed by 2 bases and J by 9 bases, 4 bases remained unmatched. Germline CDR1 GTSNPN, CDR2 SVGIG (reference sequence). CDR3 sequence: CAWSWEGPQYF. In DNA form, the CDR3 reads TGTGCCTGGAGTTGGGAGGGTCCGCAGTACTTC.

The CDR3 loop reads CASSEYEVPGLVNYGYTF. The CDR3 bases are TGTGCCAGCAGTGAATATGAGGTCCCAGGGCTTGTTAACTATGGCTACACCTTC. This sequence joins TRBV6-1 and TRBJ1-2, with TRBD1 as a possible D gene (5 bases). CDR1 and CDR2 (germline): MNHNS, SASEGT. Deletions cut 2 bases from V and 1 base from J, with 20 bases between. CDR3 length: 18 residues.

The chain recombines TRBV9 with TRBJ1-4; unclear D gene. V shed 4 bases and J shed 2 bases, with 15 bases lying between them. Germline loops: CDR1 SGDLS, CDR2 YYNGEE. CDR3 size: 16 residues. The CDR3 DNA is TGTGCCAGCAGCCGAGATGGACGGGTTACTAATGAAAAACTGTTTTTT. Its translation: CASSRDGRVTNEKLFF. Full variable domain (remainder filled in from reference TRBV9 and TRBJ1-4): DSGVTQTPKHLITATGQRVTLRCSPRSGDLSVYWYQQSLDQGLQFLIQYYNGEERAKGNILERFSAQQFPDLHSELNLSSLELGDSALYFCASSRDGRVTNEKLFFGSGTQLSVL.

The V gene is TRBV5-6, the J gene TRBJ2-1; D is perhaps TRBD2 (6 bases). The CDR3 is 15 residues long. The germline V gene has CDR1 SGHDT and CDR2 YYEEEE. V was trimmed by 0 bases and J by 4 bases, leaving 11 bases between them. CDR3 region: CASSLGRGTYNEQFF. The CDR3 DNA reads as TGTGCCAGCAGCTTGGGGCGGGGAACTTACAATGAGCAGTTCTTC.

This chain links TRBV6-6 with TRBJ2-2; 10 bases line up with TRBD2. The V gene end was trimmed by 5 bases and the J gene end by 4 bases; junction bases not matched to a gene: 10. The CDR3 extends over 17 amino acids. In germline, CDR1 is MNHNY, CDR2 SVGAGI (reference sequence). The CDR3 bases are TGTGCCAGCAGTCGCGATACTAGCGGGACCTCCACCGGGGAGCTGTTTTTT. Residues: CASSRDTSGTSTGELFF.

The sample holds one count of this clone. V usage is TRBV7-4 and J usage is TRBJ2-5, with TRBD2 matching over 7 bases. V was pared by 3 bases and J by 3 bases, with 13 bases of the junction left unmatched. The germline CDR1 and CDR2 sequences are SGHVT and SQSDAQ. The CDR3 covers 17 residues. This CDR3 reads CASSFSSGTTNEETQYF. For the CDR3, the DNA is TGTGCCAGCAGCTTTTCTAGCGGAACGACGAACGAAGAGACCCAGTACTTC.

This chain uses TRBV5-6 with TRBJ1-1; D perhaps matches TRBD1 (6 bases). V lost 1 base to trimming and J lost 4 bases, with 17 bases between them. Germline CDR1 and CDR2: SGHDT and YYEEEE. This CDR3 region has 16 residues. The CDR3 coding sequence is TGTGCCAGCAGCTTGCCTTATACAGGGAGGGTCACTGAAGCTTTCTTT. The encoded protein is CASSLPYTGRVTEAFF.

The chain couples TRBV12-3 or TRBV12-4 to TRBJ2-3; no clear D. With 4 bases removed from V and 1 base from J, the gap between germline ends came to 3 bases. This CDR3 region has 12 residues. CDR3 bases: TGTGCCAGCAGTTGGGGCACAGATACGCAGTATTTT. Its protein product is CASSWGTDTQYF.

The chain employs TRBV30 and TRBJ1-4, with no clear D. Trimming removed 1 base from V and 3 bases from J, with 15 bases in between. This CDR3 region has 16 residues. In germline, CDR1 is GTSNPN, CDR2 SVGIG (reference sequence). CDR3 sequence: CAWSGIGGASNEKLFF. CDR3 bases: TGTGCCTGGAGTGGGATCGGTGGAGCCTCTAATGAAAAACTGTTTTTT. The variable domain in full, with the rest retrieved from reference TRBV30 and TRBJ1-4, is SQTIHQWPATLVQPVGSPLSLECTVEGTSNPNLYWYRQAAGRGLQLLFYSVGIGQISSEVPQNLSASRPQDRQFILSSKKLLLSDSGFYLCAWSGIGGASNEKLFFGSGTQLSVL.

The rearrangement joins TRBV7-6 to TRBJ2-3, with 9 bases fitting TRBD2. Germline-derived CDR1 and CDR2 are SGHVS and FNYEAQ. Unmatched junction bases numbered 11, after V lost 7 bases and J lost 3 bases. This CDR3 has 16 residues. The CDR3 DNA follows: TGTGCCAGCAACGAGTGGGGTAGCGGGGGTACAGATACGCAGTATTTT. Translated, it gives CASNEWGSGGTDTQYF. Based on the CDR3 plus reference TRBV7-6 and TRBJ2-3, the full variable domain is GAGVSQSPRYKVTKRGQDVALRCDPISGHVSLYWYRQALGQGPEFLTYFNYEAQQDKSGLPNDRFSAERPEGSISTLTIQRTEQRDSAMYRCASNEWGSGGTDTQYFGPGTRLTVL.

A word on this clone: Other DNA sequences in this specimen translate into the identical CDR3. In DNA, the CDR3 is TGCAGTGCTTCGCTGGGGGAGACCCAGTACTTC. It is translated as CSASLGETQYF. V is TRBV20-1 and J is TRBJ2-5; D remains unclear. The CDR3 totals 11 residues. V lost 5 bases to trimming and J lost 5 bases, with 9 bases between them. Germline CDR1 DFQATT, CDR2 SNEGSKA (reference sequence).

There are a few counts of this clone. This chain joins TRBV11-2 and TRBJ2-6; a weak D match, TRBD2 (5 bases). Germline V gives CDR1 SGHAT, CDR2 FQNNGV. Trimming removed 1 base from V and 4 bases from J, with 5 bases in between. The CDR3 runs to 14 residues. The CDR3 here is CASSLGGGANVLTF. The CDR3 DNA follows: TGTGCCAGCAGCTTAGGAGGGGGGGCCAACGTCCTGACTTTC. Full variable domain (outside the CDR3, taken from reference TRBV11-2 and TRBJ2-6): EAGVAQSPRYKIIEKRQSVAFWCNPISGHATLYWYQQILGQGPKLLIQFQNNGVVDDSQLPKDRFSAERLKGVDSTLKIQPAKLEDSAVYLCASSLGGGANVLTFGAGSRLTVL.

The chain joins TRBV10-3 to TRBJ2-7, with D unclear. This CDR3 is built from 15 residues. Germline values: CDR1 ENHRY, CDR2 SYGVKD. V was cut by 0 bases and J by 1 base, with 10 bases left in between. The CDR3 reads CAISESKVGSYEQYF. DNA of the CDR3: TGTGCCATCAGTGAGTCTAAAGTGGGATCCTACGAGCAGTACTTC.

This chain uses TRBV27 with TRBJ2-7, with D perhaps matching TRBD1 (6 bases). In germline, CDR1 is MNHEY, CDR2 SMNVEV (reference sequence). The CDR3 has 14 amino acids. The V end lost 1 base, the J end lost 3 bases, and 10 bases lay between the germline ends. The CDR3 DNA reads as TGTGCCAGCAGTTTATGGGGGCCAGGCTACGAGCAGTACTTC. Translating it yields CASSLWGPGYEQYF.

The chain couples TRBV5-1 to TRBJ2-1, with TRBD2 as a possible D gene (5 bases). The germline gives CDR1 SGHRS, CDR2 YFSETQ. Trimming pared 2 bases from V and 8 bases from J, leaving 8 bases between. This CDR3 spans 12 amino acids. The CDR3 bases are TGCGCCAGCAGCTTCACTAGTTATGAGCAGTTCTTC. Its translation: CASSFTSYEQFF.

This chain joins TRBV29-1 and TRBJ2-3, with 12 bases that match TRBD2. The CDR3 is 15 amino acids. V lost 5 bases and J lost 4; bases outside the gene matches: 7. CDR1 and CDR2 (germline): SQVTM, ANQGSEA. The CDR3 DNA sequence: TGCAGCGTTAAGAGGACTAGCGGGGTTTCAGATACGCAGTATTTT. It codes for CSVKRTSGVSDTQYF.

This chain connects TRBV12-3 or TRBV12-4 to TRBJ2-3; D remains unclear. CDR3 length equals 12 residues. Trimming left V 5 bases short and J 5 bases short, with 8 bases between. The CDR3 sequence: CASSPDRDTQYF. The CDR3 DNA is TGTGCCAGCAGTCCCGATCGAGATACGCAGTATTTT.